This T cell receptor beta chain came from a study of shared clonotypes between healthy human individuals. Deep-level assay runs were performed. Unsorted PBMCs provided DNA that was sequenced on ten immunoSEQ deep assay plates. The assay was immunoSEQ multiplex PCR, and TCRdb's table has in-frame clones only and misses some. The top ten hold about 12% of the sample, which has fewer than 700,000 clones, roughly 79% seen once. The junction had 4 bases not matched to a gene; V was cut back by 3 bases and J by 4 bases. The CDR3 has 16 amino acids. CDR1 SGHNT and CDR2 YYREEE come from the germline V gene (reference sequence). Regarding the study as a whole: Represented genetic and exposure-history diversity was restricted by having few donors.

Comments on this clone: Its target is unknown.

Sample: PBMCs. The receptor was derived from a woman aged 40 to 50 in good health. Some clones in this sample may be carry-over from other donors' samples. The gene calls are TRBV5-4 and TRBJ2-5; TRBD2 aligns across 15 bases. For the CDR3, the DNA is TGTGCCAGCAGCTCCGGACTAGCGGGAGGGCCAGAGACCCAGTACTTC. Its translation: CASSSGLAGGPETQYF.